Included here is one T cell receptor (beta chain) sequence, with context. As it was prepared, the TCRbeta library received unique molecular identifiers. TCRdb passed the PCR reads through MiXCR, listing each CDR3 protein once. The table has 500,000 to 600,000 distinct CDR3 sequences, around 18% seen once. These data are taken from a study of T-cell reconstitution after alpha-beta-depleted transplantation in children. The V segment lost 4 bases and the J segment 5 bases; nucleotides outside the gene matches: 17. There are 19 residues in the CDR3. Germline values: CDR1 SGHRS, CDR2 YFSETQ. This TCR was sampled from a human donor who donated a stem cell graft to a child with acute lymphoblastic leukemia. The sample consisted of PBMCs from the stem cell graft donor, taken from the stem cell graft. The chain recombines TRBV5-1 with TRBJ2-2; 10 bases align to TRBD2. This CDR3 is CASSPPRGSGRAGTGELFF. The CDR3 region has the DNA TGCGCCAGCAGCCCCCCCCGCGGGAGCGGGAGGGCTGGAACCGGGGAGCTGTTTTTT. Filled out from reference TRBV5-1 and TRBJ2-2, the complete variable domain reads KAGVTQTPRYLIKTRGQQVTLSCSPISGHRSVSWYQQTPGQGLQFLFEYFSETQRNKGNFPGRFSGRQFSNSRSEMNVSTLELGDSALYLCASSPPRGSGRAGTGELFFGEGSRLTVL.